This TCR beta chain derives from a study of T cell responses to AZD1222 COVID-19 vaccine. Trimming shortened V by 4 bases and J by 0 bases, and 11 bases separated the two germline ends. Germline V gene data show CDR1 as SGHRS and CDR2 as YFSETQ. CDR3 length equals 15 residues. Measured with immunoSEQ multiplex PCR; TCRdb has only the in-frame clones, and not every one. The sample has some 150,000 clones; 80% to 95% are singletons. The sequence was collected from an adult who received the AZD1222 COVID-19 vaccine. V and J are TRBV5-1 and TRBJ1-5, with D possibly being TRBD1 (5 bases). The sequenced sample was peripheral blood, obtained 28 days after the second AZD1222 dose. Here the CDR3 reads CASSLDSYSNQPQHF. CDR3 bases: TGCGCCAGCAGCCTCGACAGTTATAGCAATCAGCCCCAGCATTTT.